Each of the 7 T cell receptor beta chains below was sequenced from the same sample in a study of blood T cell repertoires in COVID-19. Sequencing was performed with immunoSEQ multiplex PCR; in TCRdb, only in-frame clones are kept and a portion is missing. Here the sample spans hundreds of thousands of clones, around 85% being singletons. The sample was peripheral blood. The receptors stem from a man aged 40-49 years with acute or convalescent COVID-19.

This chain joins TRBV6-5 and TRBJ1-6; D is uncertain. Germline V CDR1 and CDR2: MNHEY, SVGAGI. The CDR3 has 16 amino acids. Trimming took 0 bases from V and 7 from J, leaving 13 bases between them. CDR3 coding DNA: TGTGCCAGCAGTTACTCGAGAGGAGCCATGAATTCACCCCTCCACTTT. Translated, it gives CASSYSRGAMNSPLHF.

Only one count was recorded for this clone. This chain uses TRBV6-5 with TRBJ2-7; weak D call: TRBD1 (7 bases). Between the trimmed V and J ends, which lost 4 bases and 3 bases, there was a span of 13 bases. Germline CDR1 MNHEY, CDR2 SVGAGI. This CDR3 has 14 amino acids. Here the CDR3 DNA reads TGTGCCAGCAGTTCCCCGCAGGGGGGCTACGAGCAGTACTTC. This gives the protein CASSSPQGGYEQYF.

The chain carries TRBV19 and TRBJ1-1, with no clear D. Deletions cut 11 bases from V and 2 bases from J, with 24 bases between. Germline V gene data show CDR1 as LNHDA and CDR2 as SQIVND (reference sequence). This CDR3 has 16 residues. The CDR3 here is CAREGPPIEGNTEAFF. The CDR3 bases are TGTGCCCGAGAAGGGCCTCCCATAGAGGGAAACACTGAAGCTTTCTTT.

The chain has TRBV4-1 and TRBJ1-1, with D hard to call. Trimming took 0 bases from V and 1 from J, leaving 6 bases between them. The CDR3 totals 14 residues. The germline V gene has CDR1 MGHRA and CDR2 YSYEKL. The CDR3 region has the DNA TGCGCCAGCAGCCAAGAACCAGGGAACACTGAAGCTTTCTTT. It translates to CASSQEPGNTEAFF.

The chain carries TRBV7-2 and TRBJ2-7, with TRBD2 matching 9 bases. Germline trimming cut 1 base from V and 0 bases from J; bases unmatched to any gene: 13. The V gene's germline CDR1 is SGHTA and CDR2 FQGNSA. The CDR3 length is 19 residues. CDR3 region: CASSLGLSAGGPSSYEQYF. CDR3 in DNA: TGTGCCAGCAGCTTAGGTTTGTCGGCGGGAGGGCCTAGCTCCTACGAGCAGTACTTC.

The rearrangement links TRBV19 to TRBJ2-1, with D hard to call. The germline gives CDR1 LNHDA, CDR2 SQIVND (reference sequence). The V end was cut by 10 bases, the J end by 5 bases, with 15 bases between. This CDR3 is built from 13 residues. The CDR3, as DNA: TGTGCCACCTCTTTCTGGCCGAACAATGAGCAGTTCTTC. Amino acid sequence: CATSFWPNNEQFF.

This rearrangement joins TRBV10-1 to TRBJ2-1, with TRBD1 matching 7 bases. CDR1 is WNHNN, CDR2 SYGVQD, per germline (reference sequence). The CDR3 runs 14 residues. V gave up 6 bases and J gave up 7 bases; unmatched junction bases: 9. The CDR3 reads CASSLGGVQNEQFF. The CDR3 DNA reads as TGCGCCAGCAGCCTAGGGGGCGTACAGAATGAGCAGTTCTTC.